This T cell receptor (beta chain) is from a study of T cells in Graves' hyperthyroidism and ophthalmopathy. The CDR3 is 14 residues long. Germline CDR1 MGHRA, CDR2 YSYEKL. The V gene lost 0 bases and the J gene lost 3 bases, with 8 bases spanning the gap. TCR beta CDR3 regions were amplified from RNA transcripts. The study used the HTBI primer set for a first-round RT-PCR of the TCR CDR3. MiXCR, run by TCRdb on the multiplex PCR reads, gives a single entry per CDR3 protein. The sample has roughly 840,000 distinct CDR3 sequences, about 38% seen once. Source material: blood. This TCR was recovered from a man aged 18 to 30 with Graves' hyperthyroidism. The chain is built from TRBV4-1 and TRBJ1-2, with a weak D call TRBD1 (6 bases). CDR3 DNA: TGCGCCAGCAGCCAAGAACGGACAGACTATGGCTACACCTTC. Translated: CASSQERTDYGYTF.